What follows are 28 T cell receptor beta chains derived from one specimen sequenced in a study of blood T cell repertoires in COVID-19 (dated by TCRdb to about 2020). Libraries were built with the immunoSEQ multiplex PCR assay. The source is immuneACCESS, and TCRdb retained only in-frame sequences with V and J called. Part of the clones is not carried over; for the studies checked, unresolved V genes explain less than half of this, and the remainder is unexplained. The sample contains over 150,000 clones, around four fifths of them found a single time. Jointly, the top ten make up about 3% of the sample. The sequencing input was peripheral blood. Receptors were obtained from a man aged 65 to 79 with acute or convalescent COVID-19.

This chain uses TRBV5-1 with TRBJ2-1, with 9 bases matching TRBD1. Germline V gene lookup returns CDR1 SGHRS and CDR2 YFSETQ. The V gene end was trimmed by 4 bases and the J gene end by 2 bases; junction bases not matched to a gene: 4. The length of the CDR3 is 15 residues. The chain's CDR3 is CASSVRQGAYNEQFF. Written as DNA, the CDR3 is TGCGCCAGCAGCGTACGACAGGGGGCCTACAATGAGCAGTTCTTC.

The chain is built from TRBV5-4 and TRBJ1-2; TRBD1 might be the D (6 bases). V lost 4 bases and J lost 3, with 16 bases in between. This CDR3 comprises 15 residues. Germline V gives CDR1 SGHNT, CDR2 YYREEE (reference sequence). This CDR3 reads CASSRPGGVDYGYTF. The CDR3 DNA reads as TGTGCCAGCAGCCGACCGGGGGGCGTGGACTATGGCTACACCTTC.

The rearrangement joins TRBV7-8 to TRBJ1-1; weak D call: TRBD1 (5 bases). CDR3 length: 14 amino acids. Trimming cost V 0 bases and J 7 bases, with 12 bases left between them. Germline-derived CDR1 and CDR2 are SGHVS and FQNEAQ. Here the CDR3 reads CASSLAGAPLEAFF. DNA for the CDR3: TGTGCCAGCAGCTTAGCAGGGGCCCCACTTGAAGCTTTCTTT.

This clone was counted between two and nine times. This sequence joins TRBV28 and TRBJ2-6, with TRBD2 as a possible D gene (6 bases). Germline-derived CDR1 and CDR2 are MDHEN and SYDVKM. The V end lost 4 bases, the J end lost 1 base, and 14 bases lay between the germline ends. This CDR3 has 17 amino acids. CDR3 bases: TGTGCCAGCAGTTCCGGGACGGGGACTTCTGGGGCCAACGTCCTGACTTTC. Its protein is CASSSGTGTSGANVLTF.

The chain couples TRBV30 to TRBJ2-1, with TRBD2 identical over 10 bases. CDR1 and CDR2 (germline): GTSNPN, SVGIG (reference sequence). Losses at the gene ends were 0 bases for V and 7 bases for J; bases not matched to a gene: 12. The CDR3 extends over 17 amino acids. CDR3 sequence (DNA): TGTGCCTGGAGTGTCCCACGGACTAGCGGAGGGGCAAATGAGCAGTTCTTC. This gives the protein CAWSVPRTSGGANEQFF.

The chain recombines TRBV10-2 with TRBJ2-7, with 16 bases fitting TRBD2. Germline trimming cut 2 bases from V and 2 bases from J; bases unmatched to any gene: 6. Per germline, CDR1 WSHSY and CDR2 SAAADI. CDR3 length equals 18 residues. This CDR3 reads CASSEPFGTSGGAYEQYF. The CDR3 coding sequence is TGCGCCAGCAGTGAGCCTTTTGGGACTAGCGGGGGGGCCTACGAGCAGTACTTC.

The chain couples TRBV5-1 to TRBJ2-3, with D possibly being TRBD2 (5 bases). The CDR3 loop spans 16 amino acids. Germline CDR1 SGHRS, CDR2 YFSETQ. With 0 bases removed from V and 1 base from J, the gap between germline ends came to 12 bases. CDR3 region: CASSLDLGLRTDTQYF. The CDR3 DNA follows: TGCGCCAGCAGCTTGGACCTCGGACTCCGCACAGATACGCAGTATTTT. Using reference TRBV5-1 and TRBJ2-3 for the parts outside the CDR3, the full variable domain is KAGVTQTPRYLIKTRGQQVTLSCSPISGHRSVSWYQQTPGQGLQFLFEYFSETQRNKGNFPGRFSGRQFSNSRSEMNVSTLELGDSALYLCASSLDLGLRTDTQYFGPGTRLTVL.

The chain couples TRBV25-1 to TRBJ2-2, with a tentative D call TRBD1 (6 bases). V gave up 1 base and J gave up 0 bases, with 15 bases separating them. The CDR3 loop spans 18 amino acids. Germline V lookup: CDR1 MGHDK, CDR2 SYGVNS. The CDR3 DNA sequence: TGTGCCAGCAGTGAATCCTCGGACAGAGTGACGAACACCGGGGAGCTGTTTTTT. Translating gives CASSESSDRVTNTGELFF.

This clone appeared a single time. The J gene is TRBJ1-1, the V gene TRBV18, with 9 bases fitting TRBD1. V was clipped by 5 bases and J by 1 base; unmatched bases: 5. The germline CDR1 and CDR2 sequences are KGHSH and LQKENI. The CDR3 loop spans 15 amino acids. CDR3 sequence reads: CASSSRTGENTEAFF. CDR3 bases: TGTGCCAGCTCATCTCGGACAGGGGAGAACACTGAAGCTTTCTTT.

This chain connects TRBV2 to TRBJ2-1, with 7 bases that match TRBD1. J was trimmed by 6 bases and V by 7 bases; bases with no gene match: 6. Looked up from germline, CDR1 is SNHLY and CDR2 is FYNNEI. The CDR3 spans 13 residues. The CDR3 is CASTLDRANEQFF. CDR3 in DNA: TGTGCCAGCACTCTAGACAGGGCCAATGAGCAGTTCTTC.

The chain uses TRBV5-6 and TRBJ2-5, with D maybe TRBD1 (7 bases). Germline assignment: CDR1 SGHDT and CDR2 YYEEEE. The ends were cut back, 4 bases at V and 2 bases at J, with 12 bases in the middle. CDR3 length equals 14 residues. The CDR3 nucleotides read TGTGCCAGCAGCCAACAGGGGAGGCAAGAGACCCAGTACTTC. Translation: CASSQQGRQETQYF.

CDR3 amino acids: CATSDNSGNSYEQYF. DNA for the CDR3: TGTGCCACCAGTGACAATAGCGGGAACTCCTACGAGCAGTACTTC. This chain links TRBV24-1 with TRBJ2-7; 8 bases are shared with TRBD2. Germline V gene data show CDR1 as KGHDR and CDR2 as SFDVKD. V lost 4 bases, J lost 0 bases, and 4 bases stayed unmatched. This CDR3 contains 15 residues.

V gene TRBV2 combines with J gene TRBJ1-2; D not resolved. V lost 5 bases and J lost 5, with 9 bases in between. The germline gives CDR1 SNHLY, CDR2 FYNNEI. The CDR3 runs to 12 residues. The CDR3 DNA is TGTGCCAGCAGTCCCCGACTTTATGGCTACACCTTC. Its protein product is CASSPRLYGYTF.

The rearrangement joins TRBV27 to TRBJ2-7, with TRBD1 matching over 9 bases. Germline-derived CDR1 and CDR2 are MNHEY and SMNVEV (reference sequence). The length of the CDR3 is 14 residues. The junction had 8 bases not matched to a gene; V was cut back by 5 bases and J by 6 bases. CDR3 protein: CASSPGQGQSEQYF. In nucleotides, the CDR3 is TGTGCCAGCAGTCCCGGACAGGGGCAGAGCGAGCAGTACTTC.

This rearrangement joins TRBV10-3 to TRBJ1-4; D not resolved. V lost 8 bases and J lost 6, with 10 bases in between. Germline CDR1 reads ENHRY; CDR2 reads SYGVKD. The CDR3 sequence is 12 residues long. CDR3 sequence (DNA): TGTGCCATCGAGGCTCCCGATGAAAAACTGTTTTTT. As protein: CAIEAPDEKLFF.

This clone occurred many times. J is TRBJ1-1 and V is TRBV7-9; TRBD1 aligns across 7 bases. Looked up from germline, CDR1 is SEHNR and CDR2 is FQNEAQ (reference sequence). V gave up 5 bases and J gave up 1 base; unmatched junction bases: 7. The CDR3 runs to 15 residues. CDR3 in DNA: TGTGCCAGCAGCCCGATTGCAGGGGGGAACACTGAAGCTTTCTTT. Amino acid sequence: CASSPIAGGNTEAFF.

In DNA, the CDR3 is TGTGCCAGTCAAACCGGGACAGGGGACTACGAGCAGTACTTC. As protein: CASQTGTGDYEQYF. The chain joins TRBV7-9 to TRBJ2-7, with 10 positions matching TRBD1. The CDR3 is 14 amino acids. With 9 bases clipped from V and 3 bases from J, the junction kept 8 bases outside the gene matches. Germline V lookup: CDR1 SEHNR, CDR2 FQNEAQ (reference sequence).

There are a few counts of this clone. Within the sample, other DNA sequences also encode this same CDR3. The chain employs TRBV7-2 and TRBJ2-3, with D unclear. This CDR3 contains 12 residues. V was clipped by 6 bases and J by 5 bases, with 9 bases between them. In germline, CDR1 is SGHTA, CDR2 FQGNSA. The CDR3 sequence: CASSLLRDTQYF. DNA for the CDR3: TGTGCCAGCAGTCTATTACGAGATACGCAGTATTTT.

V usage is TRBV28 and J usage is TRBJ1-2; 11 bases fit TRBD1. CDR1 is MDHEN and CDR2 is SYDVKM in the germline V gene. This CDR3 spans 12 amino acids. The V segment lost 11 bases and the J segment 6 bases; nucleotides outside the gene matches: 5. CDR3: CALGTGGDGYTF. CDR3 bases: TGTGCCCTCGGGACAGGGGGTGATGGCTACACCTTC.

This chain links TRBV5-4 with TRBJ2-7; TRBD1 might be the D (5 bases). From germline, CDR1 is SGHNT and CDR2 YYREEE (reference sequence). V was pared by 0 bases and J by 2 bases, with 9 bases between. The CDR3 spans 14 residues. CDR3 amino acids: CASSLGGSTYEQYF. Written as DNA, the CDR3 is TGTGCCAGCAGCTTGGGGGGCAGTACCTACGAGCAGTACTTC.

The genes are TRBV7-8 and TRBJ1-1, with 10 nucleotides matching TRBD1. The ends lost 4 bases at V and 0 bases at J; junction bases unmatched: 2. Germline CDR1 reads SGHVS; CDR2 reads FQNEAQ. The CDR3 is 15 amino acids. CDR3 protein: CASSWDRGLNTEAFF. CDR3 in DNA: TGTGCCAGCAGCTGGGACAGGGGCTTGAACACTGAAGCTTTCTTT.

This rearrangement joins TRBV11-2 to TRBJ2-1, with a weak D call TRBD1 (5 bases). Deletions cut 2 bases from V and 3 bases from J, with 5 bases between. The CDR3 length is 13 residues. Germline CDR1 reads SGHAT; CDR2 reads FQNNGV. This chain's CDR3 is CASSLQGYNEQFF. Written as DNA, the CDR3 is TGTGCCAGCAGCTTACAGGGCTACAATGAGCAGTTCTTC.

The chain recombines TRBV10-1 with TRBJ2-6; D might be TRBD2 (5 bases). CDR1 is WNHNN, CDR2 SYGVQD, per germline (reference sequence). V was shortened by 6 bases and J by 7 bases, with 7 bases between the two germline ends. The CDR3 covers 12 residues. The CDR3: CASSGNANVLTF. For the CDR3, the DNA is TGCGCCAGCAGCGGGAATGCCAACGTCCTGACTTTC.

This clone appeared once. V is TRBV5-4 and J is TRBJ2-7; D unresolved. Trimming removed 4 bases at V and 6 bases at J, with 14 bases between. The CDR3 covers 13 residues. Per germline, CDR1 SGHNT and CDR2 YYREEE (reference sequence). The CDR3 DNA follows: TGTGCCAGCAGCCCGGGTCCGTCGGGCGAGCAGTACTTC. It specifies CASSPGPSGEQYF.

About this clone: Other DNA sequences of this sample code for an identical CDR3. V and J are TRBV20-1 and TRBJ2-5; D gene ambiguous. The CDR3 sequence is 11 residues long. CDR1 is DFQATT, CDR2 SNEGSKA, per germline (reference sequence). The V end lost 1 base, the J end lost 5 bases, and 5 bases lay between the germline ends. CDR3 in amino acids: CSARVSETQYF. The CDR3 DNA follows: TGCAGTGCTAGAGTGAGTGAGACCCAGTACTTC.

This chain uses TRBV19 with TRBJ1-4; D remains ambiguous. The length of the CDR3 is 13 residues. Trimming shortened V by 1 base and J by 4 bases, and 4 bases separated the two germline ends. Germline-derived CDR1 and CDR2 are LNHDA and SQIVND (reference sequence). The CDR3 DNA sequence: TGTGCCAGTAGTATAGCCGTTAATGAAAAACTGTTTTTT. Protein product: CASSIAVNEKLFF.

The V and J genes are TRBV5-8 and TRBJ1-2; no clear D. Germline assignment: CDR1 SGHTS and CDR2 YDEGEE. V lost 5 bases and J lost 1, with 15 bases in between. The CDR3 has 15 residues. The CDR3 here is CASRVGSNLNYGYTF. Written as DNA, the CDR3 is TGTGCCAGCAGGGTCGGGTCAAACCTTAACTATGGCTACACCTTC.

This clone was recorded a few times. The chain employs TRBV18 and TRBJ1-2; TRBD1 agrees at 7 bases. The CDR3 loop spans 13 amino acids. Trimming at V came to 0 bases and at J to 11 bases, leaving 6 bases not matched to a gene. The V gene's germline CDR1 is KGHSH and CDR2 LQKENI. The CDR3 DNA follows: TGTGCCAGCTCACCACCGATGAGGGGGCGGTACACCTTC. Its protein is CASSPPMRGRYTF.